The T cell receptor beta chain described here comes from a study of shared clonotypes between healthy human individuals. Germline V gives CDR1 MGHDK, CDR2 SYGVNS. The CDR3 runs to 14 residues. The protocol was immunoSEQ multiplex PCR, while the TCRdb copy is restricted to in-frame clones and leaves out a portion. The sample has more than 400,000 clones, about 95% seen once. The rearrangement links TRBV25-1 to TRBJ2-5, with D perhaps being TRBD1 or TRBD2 (5 bases each). TRBJ2-7 explains the end of the DNA better; the J call may be wrong. Sequenced material: naive CD4+ T cells sorted from blood. The subset denotes: CD45RA+ positively selected. This receptor was obtained from a woman aged 30 to 39 in good health. DNA of the CDR3: TGTGCCAGCAGTGAAGGGACGTCGAGGGGCGAGCAGTACTTC. It encodes CASSEGTSRGEQYF.